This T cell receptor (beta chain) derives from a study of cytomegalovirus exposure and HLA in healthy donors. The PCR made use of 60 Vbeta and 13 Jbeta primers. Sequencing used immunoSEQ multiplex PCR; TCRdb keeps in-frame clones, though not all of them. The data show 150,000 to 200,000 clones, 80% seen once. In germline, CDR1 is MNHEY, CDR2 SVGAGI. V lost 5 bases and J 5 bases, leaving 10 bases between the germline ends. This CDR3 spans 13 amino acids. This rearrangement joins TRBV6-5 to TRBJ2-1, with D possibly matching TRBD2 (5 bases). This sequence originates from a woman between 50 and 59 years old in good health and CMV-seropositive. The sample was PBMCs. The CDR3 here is CASSAGNHNEQFF. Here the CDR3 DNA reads TGTGCCAGCAGTGCCGGGAATCACAATGAGCAGTTCTTC.